What follows is one TCR beta chain and its context. What antigen it recognizes has not been identified. No base quality values were provided; no much bigger clone lies one nucleotide off. This entry comes from a study of blood T cell repertoires in COVID-19 (TCRdb year 2020). Regarding the complete study: Samples covering the acute and convalescent phases of COVID-19 were provided by collaborators in the United States, Italy and Spain. The prospective study material was composed of cDNA or gDNA derived from T cells, B-cell-depleted T cells, or PBMCs. The dataset comprised deeply sampled blood TCRbeta repertoires from subjects exposed to, actively infected with, or recovered from COVID-19. A freely available public database, intended as a resource for researchers studying the immune response to SARS-CoV-2, is where the repertoires were released. Samples were obtained from the ongoing ImmuneRACE study (first 160 participants) and from 1,000 to 1,500 subjects provided by 6 global collaborators. The sample metadata nearly always contained a de-identified subject ID, COVID-19 status, age in years and sex. Where available, HLA class I and class II types were obtained from metadata supplied by the sample provider rather than from assay-based typing.

Collaborating institutions collected whole blood in K2EDTA tubes following their own protocols. For TCRbeta analysis, collaborators shipped samples in one of three forms: frozen whole blood, isolated PBMCs, or DNA extracted from either of those sample types. TCRbeta CDR3 regions were amplified from genomic DNA using the immunoSEQ Assay, a bias-controlled multiplex PCR. Per the source publication's procedure: The number of nucleated cells in each sample was estimated by amplification of reference gene primers within the assay. To quantify the absolute abundance of each unique TCRbeta CDR3 rearrangement, sequence reads were collapsed and filtered. For each sample, productive Simpson clonality was calculated as the square root of Simpson's diversity index over productive rearrangements. In TCRdb, the immuneACCESS table is reduced to in-frame sequences with V and J assigned. These tables do not hold every clone; where another copy was compared, an unresolved V gene accounts for under half, and the others remain unexplained. V and J calls and clone size follow that table, whereas D and trimming were derived from the DNA. This sample comprises about 440,000 clones, around nine tenths of them detected only once. The ten largest clones represent 4.3% of the sample.

CDR1 and CDR2 were assigned from the germline V gene (reference sequence) as LNHNV and YYDKDF. The V end loses 4 bases and the J end loses 7 bases, and a stretch of 22 bases separates them. The CDR3 runs 16 residues from the cysteine to the phenylalanine. Only the CDR3 region is kept as DNA, spanning 48 bases read in frame from base 1. What the research found in general, with its limitations: The amount of clinical and demographic metadata varied by source and participant and was provided uncurated.

The specimen sequenced was peripheral blood. The rearrangement combines TRBV15 with TRBJ1-2, with the D gene not confidently named. The sequence was collected from a woman aged 25 to 39 with acute or convalescent COVID-19. The DNA sequence is TGTGCCACCAGCAACCCAACCCACCGCATCTCCGGTGGCTACACCTTC. This is translated as CATSNPTHRISGGYTF.